This TCR beta chain appears in the sequencing data of a study of CD8+ T cells in alopecia areata. To note about this clone: Antigen specificity is unknown. With a much larger clone just one base away, this may be a read error.

This CDR3 comprises 18 residues. CDR1 is SGHRS and CDR2 is YFSETQ in the germline V gene. V was pared by 4 bases and J by 5 bases, with 14 bases of the junction left unmatched. Findings and limits, study-wide: Uncertainty about whether baseline CD8+ expansion is linked to response remains, with one nonresponder.

Extraction and reverse transcription of RNA yielded cDNA as the sequencing template. Produced via immunoSEQ multiplex PCR; TCRdb's table is partial and in-frame only. Counted here are some 240,000 clones, about 57% occurring once; the ten biggest clones make up approximately 1.4%. Described treatment: oral pan-JAK inhibitor, 5-10 mg twice daily. Punch biopsies of lesional scalp, plus peripheral blood, were taken from alopecia areata patients. Material: CD4+ T cells sorted from blood, obtained at week 4, from a patient treated with tofacitinib. The V call is TRBV5-1, the J call TRBJ2-4; 11 bases align to TRBD1. The TCR sequence derives from a human donor with alopecia areata. CDR3 residues: CASSVGRRTGGLENIQYF. The CDR3 bases are TGCGCCAGCAGCGTGGGCCGTCGGACAGGGGGCTTGGAAAACATTCAGTACTTC.